These T cell receptor beta chains were read from a single sample in a study of CD8+ T cells in alopecia areata. The repertoire was sequenced with immunoSEQ multiplex PCR; TCRdb's copy has only in-frame clones and lacks some. The sample carries over 150,000 clones, 60% to 70% recorded once. The sample here was CD4+ T cells sorted from blood, taken at week 4, from a patient treated with tofacitinib. These receptors came from a human donor with alopecia areata. Both conserved end residues are part of each CDR3. D genes are given only for firm matches. Clone size, where shown, is once, few, many, or a class for clones that have expanded.

d_gene	abundance	v_gene	j_gene	CDR3aa	CDR3nt
-	-	TRBV30	TRBJ2-7	CAWSSMASRQYF	TGTGCCTGGAGTAGTATGGCTAGTCGACAGTACTTC
TRBD1	-	TRBV29-1	TRBJ1-5	CSVGQGDQPQHF	TGCAGCGTAGGACAGGGCGATCAGCCCCAGCATTTT
TRBD2	-	TRBV27	TRBJ2-2	CASSFSSGGQNTGELFF	TGTGCCAGCAGTTTCTCTAGCGGGGGTCAAAACACCGGGGAGCTGTTTTTT
TRBD2	few	TRBV5-4	TRBJ2-3	CASSRAGGATDTQYF	TGTGCCAGCAGCCGAGCGGGAGGTGCCACAGATACGCAGTATTTT
-	-	TRBV2	TRBJ2-5	CASNTGMETQYF	TGTGCCAGTAATACTGGGATGGAGACCCAGTACTTC
-	-	TRBV6-6	TRBJ2-5	CASSYSPRAQETQYF	TGTGCCAGCAGTTACTCGCCCAGGGCCCAAGAGACCCAGTACTTC
TRBD1	-	TRBV30	TRBJ1-2	CAWSPDRGVYGYTF	TGTGCCTGGAGTCCCGACAGGGGGGTCTATGGCTACACCTTC
-	few	TRBV4-1	TRBJ2-7	CASSQGLSYEQYF	TGCGCCAGCAGCCAAGGCCTCTCCTACGAGCAGTACTTC
-	-	TRBV30	TRBJ1-2	CAWRPGGFGYGYTF	TGTGCCTGGAGGCCCGGGGGGTTCGGCTATGGCTACACCTTC
-	-	TRBV7-3	TRBJ2-1	CASSLGGVAYNEQFF	TGTGCCAGCAGCTTGGGCGGCGTAGCCTACAATGAGCAGTTCTTC
-	-	TRBV9	TRBJ1-3	CASRRGSAGNTIYF	TGTGCCAGCAGGCGAGGGAGCGCCGGAAACACCATATATTTT
-	few	TRBV6-6	TRBJ2-5	CASSWGRVLETQYF	TGTGCCAGCAGTTGGGGCAGGGTTTTGGAGACCCAGTACTTC
-	-	TRBV20-1	TRBJ2-7	CSASGPYEQYF	TGCAGTGCTAGTGGTCCCTACGAGCAGTACTTC
-	-	TRBV30	TRBJ1-5	CAWSTQGDQPQHF	TGTGCCTGGAGTACACAGGGAGATCAGCCCCAGCATTTT
-	-	TRBV7-8	TRBJ2-3	CASTAILISTDTQYF	TGTGCCAGCACCGCTATCTTGATCTCCACAGATACGCAGTATTTT
TRBD2	-	TRBV18	TRBJ2-3	CASSPRTSGGASDTQYF	TGTGCCAGCTCACCGCGGACTAGCGGGGGGGCCTCAGATACGCAGTATTTT